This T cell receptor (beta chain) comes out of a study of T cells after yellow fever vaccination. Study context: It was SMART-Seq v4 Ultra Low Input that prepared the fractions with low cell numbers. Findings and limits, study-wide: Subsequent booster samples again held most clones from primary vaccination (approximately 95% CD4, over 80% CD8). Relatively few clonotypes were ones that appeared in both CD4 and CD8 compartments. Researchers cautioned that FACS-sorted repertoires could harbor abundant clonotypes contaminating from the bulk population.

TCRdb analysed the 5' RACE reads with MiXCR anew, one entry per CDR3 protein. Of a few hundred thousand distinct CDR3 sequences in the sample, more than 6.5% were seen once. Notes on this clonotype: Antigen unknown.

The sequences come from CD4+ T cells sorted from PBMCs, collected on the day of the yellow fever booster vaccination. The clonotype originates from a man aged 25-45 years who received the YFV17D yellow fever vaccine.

CDR3 sequence (DNA): TGTGCCAGCAGACCACTCCTGGACATGGGGAACATTCAGTACTTC. It is translated as CASRPLLDMGNIQYF. The V gene is TRBV6-1, the J gene TRBJ2-4, with a possible D match to TRBD1 (5 bases). The germline V gene encodes CDR1 MNHNS and CDR2 SASEGT. Trimming took 6 bases from V and 7 from J, leaving 19 bases between them. CDR3 length: 15 residues.